This TCR beta chain originates from a study of blood T cell repertoires in COVID-19. CDR3 length equals 15 residues. CDR1 is GTSNPN and CDR2 is SVGIG in the germline V gene (reference sequence). Germline trimming cut 5 bases from V and 2 bases from J; bases unmatched to any gene: 11. Generated by immunoSEQ multiplex PCR, the TCRdb table keeps only in-frame clones and is missing some. The repertoire has under 110,000 clones, more than 70% of them found once; the top ten carry 9.5% to 13%. Sequenced: peripheral blood. This chain connects TRBV30 to TRBJ2-7; TRBD2 matches 8 bases. The receptor's source is a woman in her twenties or thirties with acute or convalescent COVID-19. This chain's CDR3 is CAWGSVYSGAYEQYF. The DNA of the CDR3 is TGTGCCTGGGGGAGTGTATATAGCGGGGCCTACGAGCAGTACTTC.